The text below deals with one T cell receptor beta chain. Its antigen is not known. Using CD45RO/CCR7/CD25/CD127/CD95/CD27, CD4+ naive, central memory, regulatory and stem cell-like memory cells were sorted. The data derive from a study of beta chain features in type 1 diabetes. Overall study findings and caveats: Type 1 diabetes patients had VDJ junctions that carried fewer insertions and more deletions. Significant though moderate, a shortening of TCRB CDR3s appeared in all four CD4+ subsets of Type 1 diabetes patients. For patients, the naive, central memory and Treg TCRB repertoires appeared more alike than for healthy donors.

Since all of the isolated RNA was reverse transcribed, expressed TCRB transcripts were what got sequenced. Clones were sequenced by immunoSEQ multiplex PCR, and TCRdb holds only the in-frame ones, with some missing. The table has a few hundred thousand clones, roughly an eighth seen once; the top ten hold about 0.017%. Germline V gene lookup returns CDR1 LNHNV and CDR2 YYDKDF (reference sequence). This CDR3 has 13 amino acids. Trimming took 8 bases from V and 3 from J, leaving 10 bases between them. The chain joins TRBV15 to TRBJ2-2; a weak D match, TRBD1 (6 bases). The origin of this receptor is a man aged 25-45 years with type 1 diabetes. The sequenced sample was naive CD4+ T cells from blood. CDR3 sequence reads: CATRRQDTGELFF. The CDR3 coding sequence is TGTGCCACCCGCCGACAGGACACCGGGGAGCTGTTTTTT.